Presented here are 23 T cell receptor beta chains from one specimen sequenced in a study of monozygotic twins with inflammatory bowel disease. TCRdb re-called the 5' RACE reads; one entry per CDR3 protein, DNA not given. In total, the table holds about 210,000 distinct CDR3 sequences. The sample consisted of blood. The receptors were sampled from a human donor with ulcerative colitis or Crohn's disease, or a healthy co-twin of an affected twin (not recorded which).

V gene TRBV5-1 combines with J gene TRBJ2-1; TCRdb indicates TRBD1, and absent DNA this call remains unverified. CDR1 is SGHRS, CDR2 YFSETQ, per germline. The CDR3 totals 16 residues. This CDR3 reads CASSLTGQGAVNEQFF.

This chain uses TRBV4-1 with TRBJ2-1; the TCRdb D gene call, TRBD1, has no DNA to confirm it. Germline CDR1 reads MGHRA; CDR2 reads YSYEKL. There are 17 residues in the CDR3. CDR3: CASSHARGDRAYNEQFF.

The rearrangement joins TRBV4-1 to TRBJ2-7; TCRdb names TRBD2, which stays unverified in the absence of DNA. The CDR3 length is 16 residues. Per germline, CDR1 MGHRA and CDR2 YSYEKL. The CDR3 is CASSQEQRGGSYEQYF.

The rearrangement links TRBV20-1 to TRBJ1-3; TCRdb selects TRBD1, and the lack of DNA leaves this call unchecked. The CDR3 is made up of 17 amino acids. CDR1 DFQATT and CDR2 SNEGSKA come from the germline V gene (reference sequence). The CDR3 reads CSARDVRGGNSGNTIYF.

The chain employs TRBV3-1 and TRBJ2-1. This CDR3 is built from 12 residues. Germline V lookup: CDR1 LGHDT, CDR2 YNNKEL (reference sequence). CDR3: CASSQGRNEQFF.

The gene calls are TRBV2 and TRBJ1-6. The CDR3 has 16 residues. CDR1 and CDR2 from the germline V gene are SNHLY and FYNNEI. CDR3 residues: CASSEGKFSYNSPLHF.

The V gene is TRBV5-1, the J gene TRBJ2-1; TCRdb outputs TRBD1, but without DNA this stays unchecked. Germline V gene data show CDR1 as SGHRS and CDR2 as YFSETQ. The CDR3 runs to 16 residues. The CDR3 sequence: CASSLTQGSSYNEQFF.

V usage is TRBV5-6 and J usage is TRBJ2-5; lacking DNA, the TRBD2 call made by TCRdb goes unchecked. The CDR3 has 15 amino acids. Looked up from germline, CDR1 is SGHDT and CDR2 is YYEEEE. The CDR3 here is CASSLDLAGVETQYF.

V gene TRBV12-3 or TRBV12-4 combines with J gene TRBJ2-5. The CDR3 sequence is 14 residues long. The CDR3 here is CASSASAVQETQYF.

The chain's CDR3 is CASSPGPGEQFF. The rearrangement links TRBV7-2 to TRBJ2-1; TCRdb selects TRBD1, and the lack of DNA leaves this call unchecked. Germline V gene sequence: CDR1 SGHTA, CDR2 FQGNSA. The CDR3 spans 12 residues.

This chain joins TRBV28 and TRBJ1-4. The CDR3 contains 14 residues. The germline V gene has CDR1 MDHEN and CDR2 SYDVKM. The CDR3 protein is CASSSGPANEKLFF.

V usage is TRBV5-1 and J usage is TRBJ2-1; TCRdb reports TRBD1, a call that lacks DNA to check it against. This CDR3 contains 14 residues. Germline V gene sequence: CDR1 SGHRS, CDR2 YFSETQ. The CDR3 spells CASSTGYSYNEQFF.

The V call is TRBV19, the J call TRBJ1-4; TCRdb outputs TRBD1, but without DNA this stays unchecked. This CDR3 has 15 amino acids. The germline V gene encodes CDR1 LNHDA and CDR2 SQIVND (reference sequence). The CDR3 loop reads CASSRRDRVEEKLFF.

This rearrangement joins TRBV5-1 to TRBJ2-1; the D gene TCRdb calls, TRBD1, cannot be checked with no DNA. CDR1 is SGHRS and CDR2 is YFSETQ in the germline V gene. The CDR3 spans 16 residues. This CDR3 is CASRGPTGGSDNEQFF.

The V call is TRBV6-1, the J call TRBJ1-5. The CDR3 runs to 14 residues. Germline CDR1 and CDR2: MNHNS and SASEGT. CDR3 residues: CASSGAGGNQPQHF.

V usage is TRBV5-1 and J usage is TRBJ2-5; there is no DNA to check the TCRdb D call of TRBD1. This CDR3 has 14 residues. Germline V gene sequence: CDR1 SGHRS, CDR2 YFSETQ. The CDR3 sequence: CASSLAGGKETQYF.

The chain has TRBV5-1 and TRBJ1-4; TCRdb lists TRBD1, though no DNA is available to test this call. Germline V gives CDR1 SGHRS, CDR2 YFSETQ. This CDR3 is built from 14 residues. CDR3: CASSGGQGDEKLFF.

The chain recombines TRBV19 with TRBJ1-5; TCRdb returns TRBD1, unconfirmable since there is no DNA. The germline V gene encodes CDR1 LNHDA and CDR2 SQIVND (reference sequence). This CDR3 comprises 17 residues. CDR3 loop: CASSYFPGTVSNQPQHF.

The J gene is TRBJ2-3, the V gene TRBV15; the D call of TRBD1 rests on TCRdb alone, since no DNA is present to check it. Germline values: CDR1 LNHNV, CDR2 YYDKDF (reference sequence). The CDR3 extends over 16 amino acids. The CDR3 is CATSRDRARGTDTQYF. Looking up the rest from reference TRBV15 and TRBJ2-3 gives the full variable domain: DAMVIQNPRYQVTQFGKPVTLSCSQTLNHNVMYWYQQKSSQAPKLLFHYYDKDFNNEADTPDNFQSRRPNTSFCFLDIRSPGLGDTAMYLCATSRDRARGTDTQYFGPGTRLTVL.

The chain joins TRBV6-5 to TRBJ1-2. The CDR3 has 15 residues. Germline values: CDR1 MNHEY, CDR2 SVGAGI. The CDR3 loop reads CASSYSTQLGYGYTF.

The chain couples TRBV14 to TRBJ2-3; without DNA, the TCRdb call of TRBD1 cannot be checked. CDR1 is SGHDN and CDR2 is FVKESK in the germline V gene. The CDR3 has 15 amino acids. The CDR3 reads CASSQGLIPPDTQYF.

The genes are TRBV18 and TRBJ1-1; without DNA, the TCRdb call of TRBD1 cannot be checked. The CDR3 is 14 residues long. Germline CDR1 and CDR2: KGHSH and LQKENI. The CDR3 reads CASSGQGQNTEAFF.

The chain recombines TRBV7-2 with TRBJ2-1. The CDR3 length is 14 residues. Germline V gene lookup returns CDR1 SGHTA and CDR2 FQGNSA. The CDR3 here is CASGLAGIYNEQFF.